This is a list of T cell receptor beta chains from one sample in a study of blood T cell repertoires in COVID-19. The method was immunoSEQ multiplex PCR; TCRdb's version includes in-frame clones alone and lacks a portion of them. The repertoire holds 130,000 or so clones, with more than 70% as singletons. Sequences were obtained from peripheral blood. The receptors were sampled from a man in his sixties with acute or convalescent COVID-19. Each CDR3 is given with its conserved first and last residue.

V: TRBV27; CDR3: CASSLGAGPYEQYF
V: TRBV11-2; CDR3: CASSFGTGAFNEQFF
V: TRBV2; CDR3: CASSEARTGHGYTF
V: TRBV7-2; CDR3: CASSLVAPSSYNEQFF
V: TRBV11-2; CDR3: CASSLVPSGRPYEQYF
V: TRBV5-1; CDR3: CASSSGTSDYEQYF
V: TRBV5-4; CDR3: CASSLRFNGYTF
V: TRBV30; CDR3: CAWSVRQGAKYTF
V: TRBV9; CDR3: CASSVELRGTGRHNEQFF
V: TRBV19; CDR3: CASSTTSGTTDTQYF
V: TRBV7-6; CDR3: CASSLFGPGYNEQFF
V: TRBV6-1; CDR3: CASSGLAGGPSYEQYF
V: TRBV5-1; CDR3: CASSQGTATEAFF
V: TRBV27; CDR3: CASSLSGTSGIYEQYF
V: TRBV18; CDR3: CASSPPVANSPLHF
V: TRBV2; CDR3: CASSEMVSGTDTQYF
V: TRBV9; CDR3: CASSVGIGQGRDIQYF
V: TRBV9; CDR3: CASSVVAGGGTDTQYF
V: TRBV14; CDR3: CASSQIAGGFSTDTQYF
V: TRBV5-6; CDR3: CASSLAQGAGTEAFF
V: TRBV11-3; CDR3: CASSLSGNEQFF
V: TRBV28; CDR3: CASRTSGGTGELFF
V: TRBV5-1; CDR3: CASSPGQGAANEKLFF
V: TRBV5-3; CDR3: CARSSWTSGTTTSTDTQYF